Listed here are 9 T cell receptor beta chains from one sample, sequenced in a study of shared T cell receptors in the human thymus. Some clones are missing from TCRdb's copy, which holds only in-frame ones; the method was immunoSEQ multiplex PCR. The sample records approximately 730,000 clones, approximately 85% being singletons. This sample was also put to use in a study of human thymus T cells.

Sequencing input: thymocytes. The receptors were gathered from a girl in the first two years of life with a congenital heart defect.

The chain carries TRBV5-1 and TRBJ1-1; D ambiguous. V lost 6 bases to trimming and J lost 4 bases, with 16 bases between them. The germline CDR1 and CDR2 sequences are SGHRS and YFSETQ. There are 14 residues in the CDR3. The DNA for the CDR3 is TGCGCCAGCATTCTTCGTCCGGGAGCCACTGAAGCTTTCTTT. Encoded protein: CASILRPGATEAFF.

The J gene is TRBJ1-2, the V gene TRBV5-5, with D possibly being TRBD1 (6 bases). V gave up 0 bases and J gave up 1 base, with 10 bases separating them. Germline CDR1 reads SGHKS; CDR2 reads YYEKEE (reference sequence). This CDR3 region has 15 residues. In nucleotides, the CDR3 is TGTGCCAGCAGCTTGGTACAGGGCGTTAACTATGGCTACACCTTC. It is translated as CASSLVQGVNYGYTF.

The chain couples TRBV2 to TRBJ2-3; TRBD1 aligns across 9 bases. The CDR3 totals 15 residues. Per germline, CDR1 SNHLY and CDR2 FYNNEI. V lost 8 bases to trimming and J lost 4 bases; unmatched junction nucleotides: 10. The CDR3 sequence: CASAHPGQGPDTQYF. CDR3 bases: TGTGCCAGCGCCCACCCGGGACAGGGACCAGATACGCAGTATTTT.

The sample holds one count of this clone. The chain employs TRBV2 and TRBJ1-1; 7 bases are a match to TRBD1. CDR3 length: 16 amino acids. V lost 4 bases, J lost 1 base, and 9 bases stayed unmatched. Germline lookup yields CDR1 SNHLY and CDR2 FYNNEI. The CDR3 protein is CASSGDSRTKNTEAFF. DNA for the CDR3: TGTGCCAGCAGTGGGGACAGTCGTACAAAGAACACTGAAGCTTTCTTT.

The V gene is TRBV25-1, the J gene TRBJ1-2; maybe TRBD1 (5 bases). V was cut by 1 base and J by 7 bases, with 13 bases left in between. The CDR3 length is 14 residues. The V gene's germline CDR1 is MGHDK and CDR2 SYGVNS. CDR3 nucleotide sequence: TGTGCCAGCAGTGAATTGGGGCAGGGAAGTGGCTACACCTTC. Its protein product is CASSELGQGSGYTF.

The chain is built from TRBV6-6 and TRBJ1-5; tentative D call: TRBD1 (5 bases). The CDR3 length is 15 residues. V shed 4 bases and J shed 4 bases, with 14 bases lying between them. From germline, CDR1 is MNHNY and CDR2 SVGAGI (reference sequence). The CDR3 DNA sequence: TGTGCCAGCAGTTTGGGGGGACTGAAGAATCAGCCCCAGCATTTT. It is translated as CASSLGGLKNQPQHF.

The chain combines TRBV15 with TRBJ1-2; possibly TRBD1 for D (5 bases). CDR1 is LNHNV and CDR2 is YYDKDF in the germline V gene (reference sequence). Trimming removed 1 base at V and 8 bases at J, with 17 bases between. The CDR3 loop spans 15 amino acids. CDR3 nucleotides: TGTGCCACCAGCAGAGGGGGGGTGGAACTCGGGGGCTACACCTTC. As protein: CATSRGGVELGGYTF.

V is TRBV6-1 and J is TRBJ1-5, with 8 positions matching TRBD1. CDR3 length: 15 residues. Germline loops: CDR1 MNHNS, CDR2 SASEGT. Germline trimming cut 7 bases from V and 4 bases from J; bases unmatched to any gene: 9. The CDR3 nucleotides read TGTGCCAGCAATCTCCGGACAGGGAGTAATCAGCCCCAGCATTTT. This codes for CASNLRTGSNQPQHF.

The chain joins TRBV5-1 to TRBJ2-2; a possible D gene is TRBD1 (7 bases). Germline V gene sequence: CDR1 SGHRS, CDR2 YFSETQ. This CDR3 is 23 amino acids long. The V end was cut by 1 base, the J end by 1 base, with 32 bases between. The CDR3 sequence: CASSLSRGLPGQIYFLNTGELFF. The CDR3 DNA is TGCGCCAGCAGCTTGTCCCGGGGGTTACCGGGACAGATATATTTCCTGAACACCGGGGAGCTGTTTTTT.